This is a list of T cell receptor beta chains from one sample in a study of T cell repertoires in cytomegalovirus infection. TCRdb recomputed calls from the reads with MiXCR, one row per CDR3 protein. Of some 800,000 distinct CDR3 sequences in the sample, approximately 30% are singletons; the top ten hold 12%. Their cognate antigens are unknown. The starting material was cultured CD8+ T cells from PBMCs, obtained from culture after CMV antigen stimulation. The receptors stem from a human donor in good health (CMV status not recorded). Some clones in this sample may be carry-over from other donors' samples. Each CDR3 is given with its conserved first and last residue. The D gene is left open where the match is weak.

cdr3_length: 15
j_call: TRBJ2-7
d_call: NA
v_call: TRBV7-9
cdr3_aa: CASSLVDSPSYEQYF

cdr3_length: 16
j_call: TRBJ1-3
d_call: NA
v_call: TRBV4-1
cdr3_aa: CASSQAPGYSGNTIYF

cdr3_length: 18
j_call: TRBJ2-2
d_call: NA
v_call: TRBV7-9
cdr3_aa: CASSPRERRGRNTGELFF

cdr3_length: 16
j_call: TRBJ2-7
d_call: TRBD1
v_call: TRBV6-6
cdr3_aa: CASSYPRDRALDEQYF

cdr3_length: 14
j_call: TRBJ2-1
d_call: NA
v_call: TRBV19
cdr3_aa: CASSMRGDYNEQFF

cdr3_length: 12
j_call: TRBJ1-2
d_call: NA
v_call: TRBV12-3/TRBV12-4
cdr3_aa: CASSKTSFGYTF

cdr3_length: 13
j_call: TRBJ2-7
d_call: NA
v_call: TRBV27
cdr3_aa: CASSFTVSYEQYF

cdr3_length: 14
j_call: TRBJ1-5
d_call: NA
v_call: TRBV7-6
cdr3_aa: CASSSGPSNQPQHF

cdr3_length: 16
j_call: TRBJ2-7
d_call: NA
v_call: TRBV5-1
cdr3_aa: CASSLVSRTVAYEQYF

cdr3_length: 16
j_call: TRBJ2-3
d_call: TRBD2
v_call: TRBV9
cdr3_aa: CASSVARTSLTDTQYF

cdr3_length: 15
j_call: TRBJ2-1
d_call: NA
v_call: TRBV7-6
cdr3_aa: CASSLKGCPNNEQFF

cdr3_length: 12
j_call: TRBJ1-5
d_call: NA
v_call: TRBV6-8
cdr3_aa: CASTLLDQPQHF

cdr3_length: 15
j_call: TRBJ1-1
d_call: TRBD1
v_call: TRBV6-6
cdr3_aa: CASSYAPGQGNEAFF

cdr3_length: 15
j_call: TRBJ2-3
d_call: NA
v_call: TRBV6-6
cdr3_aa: CASSSGQFSTDTQYF

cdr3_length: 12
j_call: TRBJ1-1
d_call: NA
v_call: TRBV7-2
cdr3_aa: CASSFRQSEAFF

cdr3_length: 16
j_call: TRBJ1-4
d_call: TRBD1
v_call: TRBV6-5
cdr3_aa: CASSPRDRVLNEKLFF

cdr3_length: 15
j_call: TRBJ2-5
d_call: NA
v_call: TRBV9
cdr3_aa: CASSTGTAREETQYF

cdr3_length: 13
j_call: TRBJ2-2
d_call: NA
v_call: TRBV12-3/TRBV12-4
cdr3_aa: CATLNPNTGELFF

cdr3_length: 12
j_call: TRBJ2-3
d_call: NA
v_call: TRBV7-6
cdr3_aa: CASSEFTDTQYF

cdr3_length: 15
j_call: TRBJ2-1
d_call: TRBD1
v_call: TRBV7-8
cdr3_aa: CASSSTHGQGGEQFF

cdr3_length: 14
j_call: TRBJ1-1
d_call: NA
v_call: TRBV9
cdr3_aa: CASSEGFMNTEAFF

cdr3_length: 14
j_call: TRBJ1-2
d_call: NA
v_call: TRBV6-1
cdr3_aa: CASSEAERIYGYTF

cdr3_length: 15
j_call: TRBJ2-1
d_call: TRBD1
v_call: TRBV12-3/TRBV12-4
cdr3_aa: CASSLSRTGENEQFF

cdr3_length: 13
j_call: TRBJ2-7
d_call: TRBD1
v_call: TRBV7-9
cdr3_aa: CASSGGTGNEQYF

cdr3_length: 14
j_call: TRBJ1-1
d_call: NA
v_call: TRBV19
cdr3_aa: CASHKGGMTTEAFF

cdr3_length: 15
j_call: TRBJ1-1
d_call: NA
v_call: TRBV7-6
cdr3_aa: CASSHTAGRGTEAFF

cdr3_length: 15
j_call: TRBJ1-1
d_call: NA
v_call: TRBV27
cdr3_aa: CASSLSAAGNTEAFF

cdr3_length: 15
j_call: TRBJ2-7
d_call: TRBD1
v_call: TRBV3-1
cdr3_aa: CASSQVDRVSYEQYF

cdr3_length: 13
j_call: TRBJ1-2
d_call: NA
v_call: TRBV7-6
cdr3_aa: CASSLALGNGYTF

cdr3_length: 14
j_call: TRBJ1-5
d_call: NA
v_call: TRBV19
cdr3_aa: CASSRTLGNQPQHF

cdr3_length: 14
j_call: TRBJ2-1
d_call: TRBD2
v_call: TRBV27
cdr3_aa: CASAQRGWRNEQFF

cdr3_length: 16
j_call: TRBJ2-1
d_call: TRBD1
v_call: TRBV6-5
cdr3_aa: CASSSRTGARYNEQFF

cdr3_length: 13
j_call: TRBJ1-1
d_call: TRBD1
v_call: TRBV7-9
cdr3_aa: CASSNRGATEAFF

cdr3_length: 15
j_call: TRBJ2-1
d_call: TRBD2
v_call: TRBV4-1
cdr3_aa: CASSSRGGLSNEQFF

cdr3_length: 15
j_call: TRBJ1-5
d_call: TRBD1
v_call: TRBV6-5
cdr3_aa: CASSASGQLNQPQHF